Included here is one TCR beta chain sequence, with context. Its cognate antigen has yet to be identified. Per-nucleotide qualities are absent, and no much larger clonotype sits a single base away. According to the germline V gene, CDR1 reads SGDLS and CDR2 reads YYNGEE. V is trimmed back by 0 bases and J by 5 bases, and the junction contains 2 bases that no gene match accounts for. The CDR3 holds 14 amino acids from the cysteine to the phenylalanine. Only the CDR3 part of the read is kept: 42 bases, read in frame from the first base. The record originates from a study of blood T cell repertoires in COVID-19 (dated by TCRdb to between 2020 and 2021). The study in broad terms: Collaborator samples came from the United States, Italy and Spain and covered acute and convalescent phases of COVID-19. The prospective study material was composed of cDNA or gDNA derived from T cells, B-cell-depleted T cells, or PBMCs. Deeply sampled blood TCRbeta repertoires from subjects exposed to, actively infected with, or recovered from COVID-19 were included in the dataset. The repertoires were made available in a free public database intended to serve as a resource for research on the immune response to SARS-CoV-2. The samples were drawn from two sources: the first 160 participants of the ongoing ImmuneRACE study, and 1,000 to 1,500 subjects contributed by 6 global collaborators. Sample metadata almost always included a de-identified subject ID, COVID-19 status, age in years and sex. Where available, HLA class I and class II types were taken from metadata supplied by the sample provider and were not determined by assay-based typing. Broad study findings and their caveats: How much clinical and demographic metadata was included differed by source and by participant, and the metadata was provided uncurated.

In Seattle, one collaborating source enrolled patients while the infection was active and tracked those patients longitudinally over the course of disease. The collaborating institutions used their own protocols to collect whole blood in K2EDTA tubes. For TCRbeta analysis, collaborators shipped samples as frozen whole blood, isolated PBMCs, or DNA extracted from either of those sample types. TCRbeta CDR3 regions were amplified from genomic DNA by means of the immunoSEQ Assay, a bias-controlled multiplex PCR. In the authors' own workflow: Within the assay, amplification of reference gene primers was used to estimate how many nucleated cells each sample contained. To quantify the absolute abundance of each unique TCRbeta CDR3 rearrangement, sequence reads were collapsed and filtered. For each sample, productive Simpson clonality was calculated as the square root of Simpson's diversity index across productive rearrangements. The clones in this table, taken by TCRdb from immuneACCESS, are in-frame only. Not every clone is retained; where verified, under half of the shortfall comes from an unresolved V gene, and the cause of the rest is unknown. Clone size and V and J calls were adopted from that table, with D and trimming inferred from the DNA. The sample contains 250,000 to 350,000 clones, roughly nine tenths of them found a single time. The ten biggest clones cover about 2.2% of the sample.

The receptor comes from a woman younger than 45 with COVID-19, enrolled during active disease. The V and J segments used are TRBV9 and TRBJ2-1, and TRBD2 matches 7 of the central bases. Material: peripheral blood. The CDR3 region reads CASSVVAGDNEQFF. The DNA sequence follows: TGTGCCAGCAGCGTAGTAGCGGGCGACAATGAGCAGTTCTTC. The reference TRBV9 and TRBJ2-1 proteins fill in what lies around the CDR3, so the full variable domain reads DSGVTQTPKHLITATGQRVTLRCSPRSGDLSVYWYQQSLDQGLQFLIQYYNGEERAKGNILERFSAQQFPDLHSELNLSSLELGDSALYFCASSVVAGDNEQFFGPGTRLTVL.